This T cell receptor beta chain was captured in a study of cytomegalovirus exposure and HLA in healthy donors. The wider study: Across some 400 genotyped donors, just over 80% landed in the Caucasian-associated ancestry cluster.

The PCR had 60 Vbeta and 13 Jbeta primers. TCRdb's table, derived via immunoSEQ multiplex PCR, lists solely in-frame clones and lacks some. The sample lists about 120,000 clones, roughly four fifths occurring once. Per the germline V gene, CDR1 is SGHTA and CDR2 is FQGTGA. J was trimmed by 2 bases and V by 3 bases; bases with no gene match: 2. The CDR3 is 15 residues long. Sequencing was carried out using PBMCs. The V call is TRBV7-3, the J call TRBJ2-1, with 9 nucleotides matching TRBD2. The clonotype was recovered from a middle-aged man in good health and CMV-seronegative. The CDR3 reads CASSLTSGAYNEQFF. The CDR3 region has the DNA TGTGCCAGCAGCTTGACTAGCGGCGCCTACAATGAGCAGTTCTTC.